Here is one T cell receptor beta chain with its context. Its antigen is unidentified. Some clones are missing from TCRdb's copy, which holds only in-frame ones; the method was immunoSEQ multiplex PCR. This table has hundreds of thousands of clones, about 90% appearing once. The CDR3 sequence is 14 residues long. V was cut by 5 bases and J by 0 bases, with 8 bases left in between. Germline assignment: CDR1 LNHDA and CDR2 SQIVND (reference sequence). The sample is drawn from a study of Ad26.COV2.S vaccination and SARS-CoV-2 variants. Notes on the study in general: Comparable non-spike TCR breadth was observed in vaccine and placebo recipients.

The source material was peripheral blood, sampled after recovery from COVID-19. The clonotype comes from a human donor who had recovered from COVID-19. The chain employs TRBV19 and TRBJ2-1, with a possible D match to TRBD2 (5 bases). The CDR3 region has the DNA TGTGCCAGTAGTGTACGGGGCTCCTACAATGAGCAGTTCTTC. It codes for CASSVRGSYNEQFF. The entire variable domain, with the rest obtained from reference TRBV19 and TRBJ2-1, is as follows: DGGITQSPKYLFRKEGQNVTLSCEQNLNHDAMYWYRQDPGQGLRLIYYSQIVNDFQKGDIAEGYSVSREKKESFPLTVTSAQKNPTAFYLCASSVRGSYNEQFFGPGTRLTVL.